The 16 T cell receptor beta chains reported below all come from one sample, sequenced in a study of glioma-infiltrating T cells after dendritic cell vaccination. Time point meaning: after dendritic cell vaccination, including at tumor progression/relapse. Some clones are missing from TCRdb's copy, which holds only in-frame ones; the method was immunoSEQ multiplex PCR. The table shows about 94,000 clones, with roughly 80% occurring only once. The specimen was blood, collected after dendritic cell vaccination. Receptors originate from a human donor with glioblastoma.

This chain joins TRBV18 and TRBJ2-2; D is unclear. This CDR3 has 17 amino acids. The V gene's germline CDR1 is KGHSH and CDR2 LQKENI. The ends were cut back, 4 bases at V and 0 bases at J, with 15 bases in the middle. The DNA for the CDR3 is TGTGCCAGCTCACGCGGTCTTCTGAACGCGAACACCGGGGAGCTGTTTTTT. It specifies CASSRGLLNANTGELFF.

V gene TRBV5-4 combines with J gene TRBJ2-1; D unresolved. This CDR3 comprises 14 residues. Germline V gene lookup returns CDR1 SGHNT and CDR2 YYREEE (reference sequence). V lost 5 bases to trimming and J lost 0 bases, with 9 bases between them. The chain's CDR3 is CASSYSGSYNEQFF. The CDR3 DNA reads as TGTGCCAGCAGTTACTCGGGCTCCTACAATGAGCAGTTCTTC.

This chain links TRBV9 with TRBJ2-7, with D perhaps TRBD1 (5 bases). The CDR3 contains 15 residues. The germline V gene has CDR1 SGDLS and CDR2 YYNGEE. V was clipped by 4 bases and J by 0 bases, with 14 bases between them. In nucleotides, the CDR3 is TGTGCCAGCAGCCGACCAGGGATGAGCTCCTACGAGCAGTACTTC. As protein: CASSRPGMSSYEQYF.

This chain links TRBV7-3 with TRBJ1-4; 7 bases are shared with TRBD1. V trimming: 3 bases; J trimming: 0 bases; junction bases outside the gene matches: 4. Germline V lookup: CDR1 SGHTA, CDR2 FQGTGA. The CDR3 consists of 16 residues. CDR3 sequence (DNA): TGTGCCAGCAGCTTCGACAGGGCTGCAACTAATGAAAAACTGTTTTTT. It is translated as CASSFDRAATNEKLFF.

In this sample, this clone turned up once. Here the CDR3 reads CASPGQGGGNTIYF. The CDR3 DNA sequence: TGTGCCTCCCCGGGACAGGGCGGCGGAAACACCATATATTTT. The chain uses TRBV30 and TRBJ1-3; 9 bases are shared with TRBD1. The junction had 8 bases not matched to a gene; V was cut back by 7 bases and J by 4 bases. CDR1 and CDR2 (germline): GTSNPN, SVGIG (reference sequence). The CDR3 is 14 residues long.

The rearrangement uses TRBV6-1 and TRBJ1-2; 7 bases line up with TRBD1. Per germline, CDR1 MNHNS and CDR2 SASEGT. V shed 0 bases and J 3 bases; nucleotides not matched to a gene: 4. The CDR3 consists of 15 residues. The CDR3 loop is CASSEALDRYYGYTF. CDR3 bases: TGTGCCAGCAGTGAAGCGTTGGACAGGTACTATGGCTACACCTTC.

The gene calls are TRBV5-6 and TRBJ1-2, with D possibly TRBD1 on 5 matching bases. The CDR3 contains 14 residues. CDR1 SGHDT and CDR2 YYEEEE come from the germline V gene. V was shortened by 2 bases and J by 5 bases, with 13 bases between the two germline ends. Here the CDR3 DNA reads TGTGCCAGCAGCTTACGACAGATCATTTATGGCTACACCTTC. It translates to CASSLRQIIYGYTF.

There are a few counts of this clone. The rearrangement links TRBV5-4 to TRBJ2-3, with 7 bases fitting TRBD2. From germline, CDR1 is SGHNT and CDR2 YYREEE (reference sequence). Unmatched junction bases numbered 12, after V lost 4 bases and J lost 7 bases. CDR3 length: 15 residues. The CDR3 nucleotides read TGTGCCAGCAGCGGAGCGGGGAGGAACTACAATACGCAGTATTTT. Amino acid sequence: CASSGAGRNYNTQYF.

The gene calls are TRBV6-5 and TRBJ2-3; TRBD2 aligns across 12 bases. V dropped 4 bases and J dropped 5; count of bases not matched to a gene: 7. Germline V gene lookup returns CDR1 MNHEY and CDR2 SVGAGI. The CDR3 is 16 residues long. The CDR3 is CASSLTLAGGLDTQYF. CDR3 DNA: TGTGCCAGCAGTTTGACTCTAGCGGGAGGGTTAGATACGCAGTATTTT.

The V call is TRBV7-9, the J call TRBJ1-3, with D possibly being TRBD1 (6 bases). Germline V gives CDR1 SEHNR, CDR2 FQNEAQ (reference sequence). V gave up 7 bases and J gave up 2 bases, with 18 bases separating them. The CDR3 is made up of 16 amino acids. The CDR3 DNA reads TGTGCCAGCAACGACCTTTTCGGACAGACTGGAAACACCATATATTTT. Its translation: CASNDLFGQTGNTIYF.

The chain recombines TRBV5-1 with TRBJ2-5; 14 positions match TRBD2. CDR1 and CDR2 from the germline V gene are SGHRS and YFSETQ. Unmatched junction bases numbered 7, after V lost 0 bases and J lost 0 bases. This CDR3 region has 19 residues. CDR3 bases: TGCGCCAGCAGCTTGGTGGGGCGACTAGCGGGGGGGAACCAAGAGACCCAGTACTTC. It translates to CASSLVGRLAGGNQETQYF. Full variable domain (rest looked up from reference TRBV5-1 and TRBJ2-5): KAGVTQTPRYLIKTRGQQVTLSCSPISGHRSVSWYQQTPGQGLQFLFEYFSETQRNKGNFPGRFSGRQFSNSRSEMNVSTLELGDSALYLCASSLVGRLAGGNQETQYFGPGTRLLVL.

The chain employs TRBV11-2 and TRBJ1-2; 8 nucleotides line up with TRBD1. Germline assignment: CDR1 SGHAT and CDR2 FQNNGV. The CDR3 extends over 16 amino acids. V lost 1 base, J lost 8 bases, and 12 bases stayed unmatched. Here the CDR3 reads CASSLVPDRASGGYTF. In nucleotides, the CDR3 is TGTGCCAGCAGCTTAGTTCCGGACAGGGCCTCGGGGGGCTACACCTTC.

The chain combines TRBV9 with TRBJ2-7; TRBD2 matches 13 bases. The CDR3 has 16 amino acids. V shed 3 bases, J shed 0 bases, and the junction held 3 bases outside the gene matches. Germline V gene sequence: CDR1 SGDLS, CDR2 YYNGEE. The CDR3 sequence: CASSGGTSGASYEQYF. The CDR3 DNA follows: TGTGCCAGCAGCGGAGGGACTAGCGGGGCCTCCTACGAGCAGTACTTC.

In this sample, this clone turned up a few times. The chain combines TRBV5-1 with TRBJ2-5; the match to TRBD2 covers 11 bases. CDR1 SGHRS and CDR2 YFSETQ come from the germline V gene. The CDR3 is made up of 15 amino acids. V dropped 5 bases and J dropped 4; count of bases not matched to a gene: 7. In nucleotides, the CDR3 is TGCGCCAGCAGTAAGACTAGCGGGATAGTAGAGACCCAGTACTTC. It is translated as CASSKTSGIVETQYF. Full variable domain (missing parts from reference TRBV5-1 and TRBJ2-5): KAGVTQTPRYLIKTRGQQVTLSCSPISGHRSVSWYQQTPGQGLQFLFEYFSETQRNKGNFPGRFSGRQFSNSRSEMNVSTLELGDSALYLCASSKTSGIVETQYFGPGTRLLVL.

The chain combines TRBV6-5 with TRBJ2-2; D possibly corresponds to TRBD2 (6 bases). The CDR3 runs to 15 residues. In germline, CDR1 is MNHEY, CDR2 SVGAGI. The V end lost 5 bases, the J end lost 3 bases, and 13 bases lay between the germline ends. CDR3 region: CASSPASVDTGELFF. DNA of the CDR3: TGTGCCAGCAGTCCGGCTAGCGTCGACACCGGGGAGCTGTTTTTT.

This sequence joins TRBV7-9 and TRBJ1-4; D is undetermined. Trimming removed 5 bases from V and 3 bases from J, with 13 bases in between. The CDR3 has 15 amino acids. CDR1 SEHNR and CDR2 FQNEAQ come from the germline V gene (reference sequence). The CDR3 protein is CASSAGIAPNEKLFF. In DNA form, the CDR3 reads TGTGCCAGCAGCGCGGGGATCGCTCCTAATGAAAAACTGTTTTTT.